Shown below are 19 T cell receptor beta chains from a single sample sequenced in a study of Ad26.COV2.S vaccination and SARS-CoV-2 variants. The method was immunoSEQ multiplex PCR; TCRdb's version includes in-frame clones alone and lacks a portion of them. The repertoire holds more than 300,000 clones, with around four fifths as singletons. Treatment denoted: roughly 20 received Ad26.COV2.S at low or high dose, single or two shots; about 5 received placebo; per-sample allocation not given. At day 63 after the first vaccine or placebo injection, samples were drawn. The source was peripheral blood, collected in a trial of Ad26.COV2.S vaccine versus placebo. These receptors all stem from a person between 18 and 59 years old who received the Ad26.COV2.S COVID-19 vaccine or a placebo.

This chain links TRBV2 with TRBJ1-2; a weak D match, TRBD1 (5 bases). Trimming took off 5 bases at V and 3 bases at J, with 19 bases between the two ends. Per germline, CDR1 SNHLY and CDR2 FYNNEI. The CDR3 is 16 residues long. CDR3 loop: CASSWLGGTGDYGYTF. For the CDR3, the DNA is TGTGCCAGCAGTTGGCTGGGAGGGACGGGCGACTATGGCTACACCTTC.

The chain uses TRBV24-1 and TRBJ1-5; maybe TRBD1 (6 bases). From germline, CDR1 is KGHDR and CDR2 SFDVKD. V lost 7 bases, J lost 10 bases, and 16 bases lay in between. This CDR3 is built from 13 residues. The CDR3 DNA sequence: TGTGCCACCAGGGGGGGCAGGTTCAGCCCCCAGCATTTT. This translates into CATRGGRFSPQHF.

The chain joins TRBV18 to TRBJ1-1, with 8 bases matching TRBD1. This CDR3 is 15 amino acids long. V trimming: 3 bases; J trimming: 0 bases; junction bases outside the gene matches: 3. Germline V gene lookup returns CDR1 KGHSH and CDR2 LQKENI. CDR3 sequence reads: CASSPDRVMNTEAFF. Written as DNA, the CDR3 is TGTGCCAGCTCACCGGACAGGGTGATGAACACTGAAGCTTTCTTT.

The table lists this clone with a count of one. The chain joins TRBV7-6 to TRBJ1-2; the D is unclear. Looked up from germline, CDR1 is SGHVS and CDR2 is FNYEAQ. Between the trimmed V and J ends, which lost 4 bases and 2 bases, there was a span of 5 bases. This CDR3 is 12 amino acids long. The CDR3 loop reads CASSSGNYGYTF. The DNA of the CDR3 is TGTGCCAGCAGCTCGGGGAACTATGGCTACACCTTC.

CDR3 sequence reads: CASTTRDRGGDGYTF. CDR3 DNA sequence: TGTGCCAGCACTACGAGGGACAGGGGAGGCGATGGCTACACCTTC. The V gene is TRBV6-5, the J gene TRBJ1-2; TRBD1 aligns across 10 bases. This CDR3 has 15 residues. V was clipped by 7 bases and J by 6 bases; unmatched bases: 11. CDR1 and CDR2 from the germline V gene are MNHEY and SVGAGI.

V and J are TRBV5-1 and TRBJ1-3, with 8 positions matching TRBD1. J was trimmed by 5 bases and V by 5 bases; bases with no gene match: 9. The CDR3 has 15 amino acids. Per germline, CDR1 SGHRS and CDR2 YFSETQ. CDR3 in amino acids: CASRLTDRGRNTIYF. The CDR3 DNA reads TGCGCCAGCAGACTCACCGACAGGGGCCGAAACACCATATATTTT.

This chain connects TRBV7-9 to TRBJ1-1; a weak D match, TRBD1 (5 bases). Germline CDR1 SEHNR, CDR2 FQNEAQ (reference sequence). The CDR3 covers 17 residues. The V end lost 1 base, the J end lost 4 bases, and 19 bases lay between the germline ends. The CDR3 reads CASSLVGLRQVGTEAFF. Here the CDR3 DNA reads TGTGCCAGCAGCTTAGTGGGGCTGCGGCAGGTGGGCACTGAAGCTTTCTTT.

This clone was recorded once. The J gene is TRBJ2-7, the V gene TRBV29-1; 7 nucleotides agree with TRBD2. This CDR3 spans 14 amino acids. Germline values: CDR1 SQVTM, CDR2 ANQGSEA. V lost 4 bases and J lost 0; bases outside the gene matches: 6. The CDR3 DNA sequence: TGCAGCGTTGTCTCAGCGGGGTACTCCTACGAGCAGTACTTC. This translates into CSVVSAGYSYEQYF.

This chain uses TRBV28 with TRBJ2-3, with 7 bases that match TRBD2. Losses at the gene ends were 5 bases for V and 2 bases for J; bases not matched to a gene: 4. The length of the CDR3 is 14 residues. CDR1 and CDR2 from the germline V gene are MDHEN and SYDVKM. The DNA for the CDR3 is TGTGCCAGCAGTCCCGGGACTAACACAGATACGCAGTATTTT. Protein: CASSPGTNTDTQYF.

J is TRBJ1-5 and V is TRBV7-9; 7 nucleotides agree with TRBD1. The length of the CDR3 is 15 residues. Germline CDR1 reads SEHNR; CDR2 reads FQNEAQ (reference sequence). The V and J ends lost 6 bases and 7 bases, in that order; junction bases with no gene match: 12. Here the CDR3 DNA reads TGTGCCAGCAGTTATACAGGGGAAGGGCGACAGCCCCAGCATTTT. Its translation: CASSYTGEGRQPQHF.

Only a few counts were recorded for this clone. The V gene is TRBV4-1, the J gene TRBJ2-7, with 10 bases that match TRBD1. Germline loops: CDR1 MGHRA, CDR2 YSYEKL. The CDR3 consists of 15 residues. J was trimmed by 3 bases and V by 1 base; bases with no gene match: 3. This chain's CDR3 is CASSQGTGGVYEQYF. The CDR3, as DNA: TGCGCCAGCAGCCAAGGGACAGGGGGAGTCTACGAGCAGTACTTC.

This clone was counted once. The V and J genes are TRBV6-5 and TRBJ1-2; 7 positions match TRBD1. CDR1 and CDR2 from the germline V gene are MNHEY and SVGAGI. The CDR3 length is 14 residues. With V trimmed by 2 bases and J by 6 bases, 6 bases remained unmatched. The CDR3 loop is CASSYQTGIDGYTF. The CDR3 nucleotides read TGTGCCAGCAGTTACCAGACAGGGATTGATGGCTACACCTTC.

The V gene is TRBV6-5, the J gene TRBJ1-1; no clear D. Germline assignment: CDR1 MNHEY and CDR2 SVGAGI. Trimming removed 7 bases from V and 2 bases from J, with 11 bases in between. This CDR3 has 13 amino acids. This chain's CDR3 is CASIGSINTEAFF. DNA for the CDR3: TGTGCCAGCATAGGGTCTATCAACACTGAAGCTTTCTTT.

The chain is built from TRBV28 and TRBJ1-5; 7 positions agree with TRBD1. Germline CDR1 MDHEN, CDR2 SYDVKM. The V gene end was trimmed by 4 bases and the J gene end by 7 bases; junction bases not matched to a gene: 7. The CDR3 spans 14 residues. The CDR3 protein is CASSSPTGHQPQHF. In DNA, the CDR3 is TGTGCCAGCAGTTCCCCGACAGGGCACCAGCCCCAGCATTTT.

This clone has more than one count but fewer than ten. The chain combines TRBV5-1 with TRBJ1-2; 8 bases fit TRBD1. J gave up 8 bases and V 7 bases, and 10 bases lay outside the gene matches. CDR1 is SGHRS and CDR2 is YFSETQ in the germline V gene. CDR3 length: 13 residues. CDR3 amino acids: CASSETPGGGYTF. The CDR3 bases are TGCGCCAGCTCTGAGACCCCAGGGGGCGGCTACACCTTC.

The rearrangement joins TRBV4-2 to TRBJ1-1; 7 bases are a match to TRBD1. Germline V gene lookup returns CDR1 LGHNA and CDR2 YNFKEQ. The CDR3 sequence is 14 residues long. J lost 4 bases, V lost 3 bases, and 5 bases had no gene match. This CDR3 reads CASSHSSGGTEAFF. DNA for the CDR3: TGTGCCAGCAGCCATTCATCAGGGGGCACTGAAGCTTTCTTT.

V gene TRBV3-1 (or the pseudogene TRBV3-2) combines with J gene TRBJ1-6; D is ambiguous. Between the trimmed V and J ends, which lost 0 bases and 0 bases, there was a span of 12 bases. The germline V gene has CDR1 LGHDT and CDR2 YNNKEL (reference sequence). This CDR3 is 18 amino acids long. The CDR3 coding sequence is TGTGCCAGCAGCCAAGATATGCACGGTGGCTCCTATAATTCACCCCTCCACTTT. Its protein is CASSQDMHGGSYNSPLHF.

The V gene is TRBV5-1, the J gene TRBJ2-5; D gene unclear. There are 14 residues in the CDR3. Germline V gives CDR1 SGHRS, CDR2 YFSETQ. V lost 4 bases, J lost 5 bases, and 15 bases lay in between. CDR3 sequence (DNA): TGCGCCAGCAGCCTAATAGCTGGGGATGAGACCCAGTACTTC. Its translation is CASSLIAGDETQYF. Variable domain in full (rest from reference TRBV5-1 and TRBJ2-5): KAGVTQTPRYLIKTRGQQVTLSCSPISGHRSVSWYQQTPGQGLQFLFEYFSETQRNKGNFPGRFSGRQFSNSRSEMNVSTLELGDSALYLCASSLIAGDETQYFGPGTRLLVL.

DNA for the CDR3: TGTGCCAGCAGCTTCGTCCAGGGCTTAGGCTACACCTTC. Translating gives CASSFVQGLGYTF. This chain joins TRBV5-5 and TRBJ1-2; TRBD1 is a possible D gene (5 bases). Germline CDR1 and CDR2: SGHKS and YYEKEE (reference sequence). The ends were cut back, 2 bases at V and 8 bases at J, with 13 bases in the middle. The CDR3 sequence is 13 residues long. The full variable domain, in which reference TRBV5-5 and TRBJ1-2 provide the parts outside the CDR3, is DAGVTQSPTHLIKTRGQQVTLRCSPISGHKSVSWYQQVLGQGPQFIFQYYEKEERGRGNFPDRFSARQFPNYSSELNVNALLLGDSALYLCASSFVQGLGYTFGSGTRLTVV.